One and the same sample provided the 24 T cell receptor beta chains below, sequenced in a study of graft-versus-host responses after intestinal transplantation. Repertoires were generated with immunoSEQ multiplex PCR, while TCRdb's copy carries only in-frame clones and drops some. The sample holds more than 10,000 clones, around 32% seen once. This sample comprised alloreactive CD4+ T cells from a mixed lymphocyte reaction culture, obtained before transplantation. Subset reported: CFSE-low proliferating T cells sorted from approximately six-day pre-transplant mixed lymphocyte reaction (GvH or HvG direction). These receptors all come from a human patient who was an organ donor for intestinal transplantation.

V and J are TRBV2 and TRBJ2-3; D not resolved. The CDR3 has 12 residues. CDR1 and CDR2 from the germline V gene are SNHLY and FYNNEI. The V and J ends lost 8 bases and 4 bases respectively, with 10 bases between them. The CDR3 loop reads CASLDSADTQYF. Written as DNA, the CDR3 is TGTGCCAGCCTAGATTCGGCAGATACGCAGTATTTT.

The gene calls are TRBV16 and TRBJ1-2, with TRBD1 matching over 10 bases. V lost 5 bases to trimming and J lost 4 bases; unmatched junction nucleotides: 1. The CDR3 runs to 13 residues. Germline assignment: CDR1 KGHSY and CDR2 FQNENV. The CDR3 region is CASSGDRGYGYTF. The DNA for the CDR3 is TGTGCCAGCAGCGGGGACAGGGGCTATGGCTACACCTTC.

V gene TRBV28 combines with J gene TRBJ2-7, with TRBD2 matching 16 bases. The V gene end was trimmed by 8 bases and the J gene end by 2 bases; junction bases not matched to a gene: 12. Germline CDR1 MDHEN, CDR2 SYDVKM. This CDR3 has 18 amino acids. The CDR3 is CASGEAGTSGRVTYEQYF. CDR3 nucleotide sequence: TGTGCCAGCGGCGAGGCCGGGACTAGCGGGAGGGTAACCTACGAGCAGTACTTC.

The chain couples TRBV5-1 to TRBJ2-1, with 10 bases fitting TRBD2. V was pared by 1 base and J by 2 bases, with 6 bases of the junction left unmatched. Germline V CDR1 and CDR2: SGHRS, YFSETQ. The CDR3 spans 17 residues. In nucleotides, the CDR3 is TGCGCCAGCAGCTTGACTAGCGGGGCCGCAGCCTACAATGAGCAGTTCTTC. This gives the protein CASSLTSGAAAYNEQFF.

The CDR3 is CASSLVPGGRSPLHF. Written as DNA, the CDR3 is TGTGCCAGCAGCTTGGTGCCAGGGGGTAGGTCACCCCTCCACTTT. The chain combines TRBV5-4 with TRBJ1-6; 7 bases are a match to TRBD1. CDR1 SGHNT and CDR2 YYREEE come from the germline V gene (reference sequence). Germline trimming cut 0 bases from V and 10 bases from J; bases unmatched to any gene: 7. This CDR3 has 15 amino acids. Supplemented by reference TRBV5-4 and TRBJ1-6, the full variable domain reads ETGVTQSPTHLIKTRGQQVTLRCSSQSGHNTVSWYQQALGQGPQFIFQYYREEENGRGNFPPRFSGLQFPNYSSELNVNALELDDSALYLCASSLVPGGRSPLHFGNGTRLTVT.

The gene calls are TRBV18 and TRBJ2-7; TRBD1 matches at 8 bases. V lost 5 bases to trimming and J lost 6 bases; unmatched junction nucleotides: 6. The CDR3 has 13 residues. Per the germline V gene, CDR1 is KGHSH and CDR2 is LQKENI. This CDR3 reads CASSSGQGFEQYF. As DNA, the CDR3 is TGTGCCAGCTCAAGCGGACAGGGTTTCGAGCAGTACTTC.

By share of the sample, this clone is medium-sized. The chain uses TRBV5-8 and TRBJ2-1; tentatively, D is TRBD2 (5 bases). Trimming took off 0 bases at V and 10 bases at J, with 11 bases between the two ends. The CDR3 has 13 amino acids. Germline CDR1 reads SGHTS; CDR2 reads YDEGEE. The CDR3 DNA reads as TGTGCCAGCAGCTTGGGCGGGCTTAGGGAGCAGTTCTTC. As protein: CASSLGGLREQFF.

The rearrangement joins TRBV11-2 to TRBJ2-3, with D unresolved. V lost 1 base and J 2 bases, leaving 7 bases between the germline ends. Germline CDR1 is SGHAT and CDR2 is FQNNGV. The CDR3 runs 14 residues. The CDR3 is CASSLGRPTDTQYF. For the CDR3, the DNA is TGTGCCAGCAGCTTAGGGCGGCCCACAGATACGCAGTATTTT.

The chain uses TRBV19 and TRBJ2-7; 7 nucleotides align to TRBD1. V trimming: 6 bases; J trimming: 3 bases; junction bases outside the gene matches: 32. CDR1 is LNHDA and CDR2 is SQIVND in the germline V gene (reference sequence). There are 22 residues in the CDR3. The DNA of the CDR3 is TGTGCCAGTAGCACCCTGGTCCAGGGGGTATCTCATCGCCCCCCTCGATTCTACGAGCAGTACTTC. Protein product: CASSTLVQGVSHRPPRFYEQYF.

A few counts support this clone. The gene calls are TRBV7-9 and TRBJ2-2; possible D gene TRBD2, 5 bases. The CDR3 spans 15 residues. CDR1 SEHNR and CDR2 FQNEAQ come from the germline V gene (reference sequence). Trimming removed 1 base from V and 7 bases from J, with 13 bases in between. The CDR3 sequence: CASSLGGSRVGELFF. CDR3 bases: TGTGCCAGCAGCTTAGGAGGATCGAGGGTCGGGGAGCTGTTTTTT.

The chain is built from TRBV30 and TRBJ2-5, with 9 bases aligning to TRBD1. The germline V gene encodes CDR1 GTSNPN and CDR2 SVGIG (reference sequence). The CDR3 consists of 15 residues. Trimming removed 4 bases from V and 0 bases from J; junction bases left unmatched: 6. In DNA, the CDR3 is TGTGCCTGGAACAGGGGGCGTCGGTACCAAGAGACCCAGTACTTC. As protein: CAWNRGRRYQETQYF.

In this sample, this clone is medium-sized. The J gene is TRBJ1-1, the V gene TRBV4-3, with no clear D. The CDR3 is 14 residues long. V was clipped by 0 bases and J by 6 bases, with 11 bases between them. Germline loops: CDR1 LGHNA, CDR2 YSLEER. DNA of the CDR3: TGCGCCAGCAGCCAAGAACGCAGAAAAGCTGAAGCTTTCTTT. Its translation is CASSQERRKAEAFF.

This clone was detected only a few times. This rearrangement joins TRBV27 to TRBJ1-4; D may be TRBD1 (5 bases). The CDR3 is made up of 14 amino acids. The V end lost 6 bases, the J end lost 6 bases, and 14 bases lay between the germline ends. CDR1 MNHEY and CDR2 SMNVEV come from the germline V gene (reference sequence). Written as DNA, the CDR3 is TGTGCCAGCAGCTCCAGGGTATGGGATGAAAAACTGTTTTTT. Translating it yields CASSSRVWDEKLFF.

The chain recombines TRBV19 with TRBJ1-5; possibly TRBD1 for D (6 bases). Germline CDR1 LNHDA, CDR2 SQIVND (reference sequence). The length of the CDR3 is 14 residues. Trimming shortened V by 6 bases and J by 1 base, and 10 bases separated the two germline ends. CDR3 coding DNA: TGTGCCAGTAGCCTTACAGGGAGCAATCAGCCCCAGCATTTT. Encoded protein: CASSLTGSNQPQHF.

The chain is built from TRBV9 and TRBJ2-5; 7 bases fit TRBD2. Trimming took 0 bases from V and 11 from J; bases not matched to a gene: 13. Germline V gene lookup returns CDR1 SGDLS and CDR2 YYNGEE. There are 15 residues in the CDR3. CDR3 in amino acids: CASSVAREEDGRQYF. Here the CDR3 DNA reads TGTGCCAGCAGCGTAGCTCGGGAGGAGGATGGCCGACAGTACTTC.

This chain joins TRBV19 and TRBJ2-7; 12 bases are a match to TRBD2. Trimming removed 4 bases from V and 2 bases from J; junction bases left unmatched: 12. CDR1 LNHDA and CDR2 SQIVND come from the germline V gene (reference sequence). This CDR3 spans 18 amino acids. The CDR3 loop is CASSNLGLAGRFTYEQYF. CDR3 DNA sequence: TGTGCCAGTAGTAACCTAGGACTAGCGGGGAGGTTTACCTACGAGCAGTACTTC.

This clone has more than one count but fewer than ten. The J gene is TRBJ1-1, the V gene TRBV19, with D possibly TRBD1 on 6 matching bases. Per germline, CDR1 LNHDA and CDR2 SQIVND (reference sequence). The V and J ends lost 6 bases and 5 bases respectively, with 16 bases between them. This CDR3 spans 14 amino acids. CDR3 bases: TGTGCCAGTAGCCCGGGGGGGCTGTGGACTGAAGCTTTCTTT. This translates into CASSPGGLWTEAFF.

The J gene is TRBJ1-2, the V gene TRBV5-4, with 9 bases identical to TRBD1. After removal of 5 bases from V and 7 bases from J, the junction contained 9 bases not matched to a gene. Germline CDR1 is SGHNT and CDR2 is YYREEE (reference sequence). The CDR3 is made up of 14 amino acids. The CDR3 reads CASSAPQGASGYTF. The CDR3 coding sequence is TGTGCCAGCAGTGCCCCACAGGGGGCAAGTGGCTACACCTTC.

The chain recombines TRBV18 with TRBJ2-2, with D uncertain. The germline V and J ends were trimmed by 5 bases and 10 bases, with 14 bases remaining between them. The CDR3 is 13 amino acids. Germline V gene sequence: CDR1 KGHSH, CDR2 LQKENI. CDR3 in DNA: TGTGCCAGCTCATACTATACCGAATTGGAGCTGTTTTTT. It translates to CASSYYTELELFF.

A single count supports this clone. The V and J genes are TRBV7-2 and TRBJ2-4; TRBD1 is a possible D gene (6 bases). The germline V gene encodes CDR1 SGHTA and CDR2 FQGNSA. The CDR3 extends over 18 amino acids. Between the trimmed V and J ends, which lost 0 bases and 0 bases, there was a span of 15 bases. The CDR3 sequence: CASSLAARGTIAKNIQYF. CDR3 nucleotides: TGTGCCAGCAGCTTAGCCGCTAGAGGGACAATAGCCAAAAACATTCAGTACTTC.

This clone was found a few times. CDR3 nucleotides: TGTGCCAGCAGCCGACAGGTGTCCATGAACACTGAAGCTTTCTTT. It encodes CASSRQVSMNTEAFF. The chain is built from TRBV11-2 and TRBJ1-1; D is possibly TRBD1 (6 bases). The CDR3 totals 15 residues. CDR1 and CDR2 from the germline V gene are SGHAT and FQNNGV. The V end was cut by 5 bases, the J end by 0 bases, with 13 bases between.

V is TRBV7-9 and J is TRBJ1-2; 9 nucleotides align to TRBD1. V was pared by 4 bases and J by 0 bases, with 3 bases of the junction left unmatched. The germline V gene encodes CDR1 SEHNR and CDR2 FQNEAQ (reference sequence). This CDR3 is 15 amino acids long. The CDR3: CASSSGDRANYGYTF. CDR3 nucleotide sequence: TGTGCCAGCAGCTCGGGGGACAGGGCTAACTATGGCTACACCTTC.

This clone was observed a handful of times. CDR3 amino acids: CSPGGTKQYF. For the CDR3, the DNA is TGCAGTCCAGGGGGGACGAAGCAGTACTTC. The chain is built from TRBV20-1 and TRBJ2-7; weak D call: TRBD1 (7 bases). The germline V gene encodes CDR1 DFQATT and CDR2 SNEGSKA (reference sequence). V was clipped by 8 bases and J by 8 bases, with 13 bases between them. The length of the CDR3 is 10 residues.

This clone was seen more than once but under ten times. The V call is TRBV6-5, the J call TRBJ2-1, with D tentatively TRBD2 (5 bases). CDR3 size: 14 residues. V was trimmed by 5 bases and J by 3 bases, leaving 11 bases between them. Germline CDR1 is MNHEY and CDR2 is SVGAGI. In DNA form, the CDR3 reads TGTGCCAGCAGTCGACGGGGAATCTACAATGAGCAGTTCTTC. This encodes CASSRRGIYNEQFF.